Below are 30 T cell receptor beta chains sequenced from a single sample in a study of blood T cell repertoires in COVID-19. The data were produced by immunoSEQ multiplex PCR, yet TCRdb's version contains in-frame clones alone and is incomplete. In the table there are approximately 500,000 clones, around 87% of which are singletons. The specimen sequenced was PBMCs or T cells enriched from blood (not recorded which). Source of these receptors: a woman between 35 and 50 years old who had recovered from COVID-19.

CDR3 in amino acids: CASSGSGGGQPQHF. In DNA, the CDR3 is TGTGCCAGTAGTGGATCAGGAGGTGGCCAGCCCCAGCATTTT. This chain uses TRBV19 with TRBJ1-5; D gene uncertain. This CDR3 region has 14 residues. Looked up from germline, CDR1 is LNHDA and CDR2 is SQIVND (reference sequence). V was cut by 5 bases and J by 7 bases, with 15 bases left in between.

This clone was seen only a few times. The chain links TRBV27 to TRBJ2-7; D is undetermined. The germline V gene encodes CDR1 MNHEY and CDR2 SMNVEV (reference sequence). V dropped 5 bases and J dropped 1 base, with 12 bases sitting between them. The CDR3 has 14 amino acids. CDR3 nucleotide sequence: TGTGCCAGCAGTACTATCGACCTTTCCTACGAGCAGTACTTC. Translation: CASSTIDLSYEQYF.

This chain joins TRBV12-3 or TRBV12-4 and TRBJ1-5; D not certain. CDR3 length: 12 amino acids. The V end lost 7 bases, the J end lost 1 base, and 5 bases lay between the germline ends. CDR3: CASKRSNQPQHF. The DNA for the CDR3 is TGTGCCAGCAAGCGGAGCAATCAGCCCCAGCATTTT.

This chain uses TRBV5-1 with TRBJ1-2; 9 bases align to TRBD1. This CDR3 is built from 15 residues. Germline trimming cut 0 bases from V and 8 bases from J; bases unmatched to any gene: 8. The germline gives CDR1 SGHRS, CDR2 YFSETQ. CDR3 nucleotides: TGCGCCAGCAGCTTGGTTGCACAGGGGGCGGAGGGCTACACCTTC. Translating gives CASSLVAQGAEGYTF.

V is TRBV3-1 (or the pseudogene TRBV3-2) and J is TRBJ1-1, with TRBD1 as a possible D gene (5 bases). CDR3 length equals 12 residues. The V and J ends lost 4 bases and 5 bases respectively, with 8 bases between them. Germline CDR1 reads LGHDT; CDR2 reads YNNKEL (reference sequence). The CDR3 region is CASSLGVTEAFF. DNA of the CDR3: TGTGCCAGCAGCCTAGGGGTTACTGAAGCTTTCTTT.

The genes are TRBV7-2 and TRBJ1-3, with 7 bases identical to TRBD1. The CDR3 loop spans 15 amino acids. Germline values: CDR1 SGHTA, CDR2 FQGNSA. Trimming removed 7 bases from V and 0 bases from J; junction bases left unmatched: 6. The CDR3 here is CASNWGDSSGNTIYF. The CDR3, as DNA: TGTGCCAGCAACTGGGGGGACAGCTCTGGAAACACCATATATTTT.

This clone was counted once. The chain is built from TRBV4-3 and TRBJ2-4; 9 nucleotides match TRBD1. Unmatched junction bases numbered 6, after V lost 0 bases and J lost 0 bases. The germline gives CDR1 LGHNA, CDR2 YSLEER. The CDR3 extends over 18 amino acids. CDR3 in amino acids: CASSQEVNRGLAKNIQYF. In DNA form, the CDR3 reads TGCGCCAGCAGCCAAGAAGTAAACAGGGGGCTAGCCAAAAACATTCAGTACTTC.

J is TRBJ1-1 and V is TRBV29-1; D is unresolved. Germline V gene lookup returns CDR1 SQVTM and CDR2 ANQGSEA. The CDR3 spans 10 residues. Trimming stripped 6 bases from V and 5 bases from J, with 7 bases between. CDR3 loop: CSVSFTEAFF. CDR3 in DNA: TGCAGCGTCTCGTTTACTGAAGCTTTCTTT.

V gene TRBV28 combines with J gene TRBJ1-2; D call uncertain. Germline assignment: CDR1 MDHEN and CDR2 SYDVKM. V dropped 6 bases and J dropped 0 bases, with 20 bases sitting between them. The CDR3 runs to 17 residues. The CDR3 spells CASRPPAAPTSNYGYTF. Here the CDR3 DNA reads TGTGCCAGCAGACCTCCGGCGGCCCCAACCTCTAACTATGGCTACACCTTC.

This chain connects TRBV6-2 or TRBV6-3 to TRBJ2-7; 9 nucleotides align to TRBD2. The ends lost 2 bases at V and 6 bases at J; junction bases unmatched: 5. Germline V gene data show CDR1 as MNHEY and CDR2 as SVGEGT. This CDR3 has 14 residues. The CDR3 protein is CASSYGREGPEQYF. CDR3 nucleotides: TGTGCCAGCAGTTACGGGCGGGAGGGCCCCGAGCAGTACTTC.

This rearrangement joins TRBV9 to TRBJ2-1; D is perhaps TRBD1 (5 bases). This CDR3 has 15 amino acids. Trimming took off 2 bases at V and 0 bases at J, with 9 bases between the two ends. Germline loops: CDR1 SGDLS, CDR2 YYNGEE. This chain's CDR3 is CASSVGRLSYNEQFF. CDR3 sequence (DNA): TGTGCCAGCAGCGTGGGGCGTCTCTCCTACAATGAGCAGTTCTTC. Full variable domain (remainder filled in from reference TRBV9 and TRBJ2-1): DSGVTQTPKHLITATGQRVTLRCSPRSGDLSVYWYQQSLDQGLQFLIQYYNGEERAKGNILERFSAQQFPDLHSELNLSSLELGDSALYFCASSVGRLSYNEQFFGPGTRLTVL.

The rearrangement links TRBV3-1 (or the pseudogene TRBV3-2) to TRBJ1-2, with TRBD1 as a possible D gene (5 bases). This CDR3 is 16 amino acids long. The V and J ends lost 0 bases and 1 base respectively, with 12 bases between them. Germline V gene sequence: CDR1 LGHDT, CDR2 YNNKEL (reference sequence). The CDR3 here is CASSQDQGQHNYGYTF. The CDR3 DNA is TGTGCCAGCAGCCAAGATCAAGGACAACATAACTATGGCTACACCTTC.

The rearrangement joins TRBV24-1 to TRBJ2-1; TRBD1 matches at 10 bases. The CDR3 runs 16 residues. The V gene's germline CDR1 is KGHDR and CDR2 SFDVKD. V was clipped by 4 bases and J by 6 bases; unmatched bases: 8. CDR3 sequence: CATSDPTGTGVNEQFF. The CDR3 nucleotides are TGTGCCACCAGTGACCCGACCGGGACAGGGGTCAATGAGCAGTTCTTC.

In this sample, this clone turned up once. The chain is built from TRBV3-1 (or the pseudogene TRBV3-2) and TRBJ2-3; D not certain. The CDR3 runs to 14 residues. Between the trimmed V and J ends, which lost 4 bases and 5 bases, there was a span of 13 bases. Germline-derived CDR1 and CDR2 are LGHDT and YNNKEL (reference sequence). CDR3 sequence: CASSRVPDRDTQYF. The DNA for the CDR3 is TGTGCCAGCAGCCGAGTCCCTGATCGAGATACGCAGTATTTT.

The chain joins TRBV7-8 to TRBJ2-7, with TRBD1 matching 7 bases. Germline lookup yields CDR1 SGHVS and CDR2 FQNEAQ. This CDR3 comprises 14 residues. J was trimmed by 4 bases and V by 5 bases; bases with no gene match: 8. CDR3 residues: CASSLETGFYEQYF. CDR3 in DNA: TGTGCCAGCAGCCTAGAGACAGGGTTTTACGAGCAGTACTTC.

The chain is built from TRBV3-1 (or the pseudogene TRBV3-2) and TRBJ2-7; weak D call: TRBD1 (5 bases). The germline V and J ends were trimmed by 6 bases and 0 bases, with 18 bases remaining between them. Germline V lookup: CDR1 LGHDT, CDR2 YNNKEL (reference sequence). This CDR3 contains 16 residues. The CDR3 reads CASSLRGRGASYEQYF. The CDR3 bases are TGTGCCAGCAGTCTAAGGGGCCGCGGAGCCTCCTACGAGCAGTACTTC.

The chain's CDR3 is CASSLEGGWTDTQYF. As DNA, the CDR3 is TGCGCCAGCAGCTTGGAGGGGGGGTGGACAGATACGCAGTATTTT. The J gene is TRBJ2-3, the V gene TRBV5-1; possible D gene TRBD2, 7 bases. Germline CDR1 and CDR2: SGHRS and YFSETQ. V lost 0 bases to trimming and J lost 3 bases, with 11 bases between them. CDR3 size: 15 residues.

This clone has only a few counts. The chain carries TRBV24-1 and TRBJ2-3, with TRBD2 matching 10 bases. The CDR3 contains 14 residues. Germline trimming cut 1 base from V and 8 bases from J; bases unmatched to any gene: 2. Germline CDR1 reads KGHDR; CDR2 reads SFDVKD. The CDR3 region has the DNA TGTGCCACCAGTGATTTCCTAGCGGGAGCTACGCAGTATTTT. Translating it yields CATSDFLAGATQYF.

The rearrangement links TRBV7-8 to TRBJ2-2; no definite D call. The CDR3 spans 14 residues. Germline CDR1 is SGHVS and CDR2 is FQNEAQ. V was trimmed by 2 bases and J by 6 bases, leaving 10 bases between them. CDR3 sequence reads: CASSLNQAPGELFF. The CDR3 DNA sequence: TGTGCCAGCAGCTTAAACCAGGCGCCCGGGGAGCTGTTTTTT.

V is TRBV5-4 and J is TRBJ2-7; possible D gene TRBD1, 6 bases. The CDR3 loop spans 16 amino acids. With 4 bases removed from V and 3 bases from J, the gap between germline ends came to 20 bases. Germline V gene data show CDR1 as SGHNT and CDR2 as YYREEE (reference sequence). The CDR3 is CASSKGGQGMVYEQYF. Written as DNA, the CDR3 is TGTGCCAGCAGCAAGGGCGGGCAGGGGATGGTCTACGAGCAGTACTTC.

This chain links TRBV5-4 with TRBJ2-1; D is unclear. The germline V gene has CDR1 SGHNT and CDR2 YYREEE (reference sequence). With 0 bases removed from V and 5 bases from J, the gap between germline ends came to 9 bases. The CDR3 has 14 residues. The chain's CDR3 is CASSLDSKDNEQFF. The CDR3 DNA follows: TGTGCCAGCAGCTTGGACAGCAAAGACAATGAGCAGTTCTTC.

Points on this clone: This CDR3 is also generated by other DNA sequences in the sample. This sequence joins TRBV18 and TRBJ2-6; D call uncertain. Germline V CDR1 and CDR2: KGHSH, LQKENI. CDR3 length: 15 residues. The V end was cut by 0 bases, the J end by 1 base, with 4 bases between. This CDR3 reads CASSPPRSGANVLTF. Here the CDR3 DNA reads TGTGCCAGCTCACCACCCAGGTCTGGGGCCAACGTCCTGACTTTC.

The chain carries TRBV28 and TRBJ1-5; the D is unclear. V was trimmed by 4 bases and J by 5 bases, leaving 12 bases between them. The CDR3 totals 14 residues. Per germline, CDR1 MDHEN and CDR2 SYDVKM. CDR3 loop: CASSSGGVYQPQHF. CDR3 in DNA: TGTGCCAGCAGTTCCGGCGGGGTTTATCAGCCCCAGCATTTT.

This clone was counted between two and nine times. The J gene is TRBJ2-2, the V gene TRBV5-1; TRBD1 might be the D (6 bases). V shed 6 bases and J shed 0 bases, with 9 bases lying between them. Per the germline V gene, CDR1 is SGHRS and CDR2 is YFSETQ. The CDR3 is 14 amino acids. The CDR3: CASKGQTNTGELFF. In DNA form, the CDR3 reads TGCGCCAGCAAAGGACAGACGAACACCGGGGAGCTGTTTTTT.

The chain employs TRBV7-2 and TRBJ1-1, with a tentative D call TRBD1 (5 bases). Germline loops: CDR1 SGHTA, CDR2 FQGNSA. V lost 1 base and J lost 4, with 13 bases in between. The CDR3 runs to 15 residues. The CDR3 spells CASSLVTGSGTEAFF. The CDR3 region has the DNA TGTGCCAGCAGCTTAGTTACAGGTTCGGGCACTGAAGCTTTCTTT.

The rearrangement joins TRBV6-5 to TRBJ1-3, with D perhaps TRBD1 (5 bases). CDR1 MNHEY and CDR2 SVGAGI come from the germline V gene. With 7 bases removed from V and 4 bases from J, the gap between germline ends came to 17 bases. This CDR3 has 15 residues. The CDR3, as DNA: TGTGCCAGCACCTCGGGAGGGGTTGGGGGAAACACCATATATTTT. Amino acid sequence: CASTSGGVGGNTIYF.

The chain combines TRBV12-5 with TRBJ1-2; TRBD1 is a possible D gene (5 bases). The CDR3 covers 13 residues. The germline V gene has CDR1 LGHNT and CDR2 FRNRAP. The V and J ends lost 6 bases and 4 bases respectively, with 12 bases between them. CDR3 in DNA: TGTGCTAGTGGCTACGGGGGTATCTATGGCTACACCTTC. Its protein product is CASGYGGIYGYTF.

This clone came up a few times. The CDR3 bases are TGTGCCAGCAGTGCCGGGAGCTCCTACAATGAGCAGTTCTTC. The encoded protein is CASSAGSSYNEQFF. This sequence joins TRBV27 and TRBJ2-1; D possibly corresponds to TRBD2 (6 bases). CDR3 length: 14 residues. Trimming cost V 5 bases and J 0 bases, with 8 bases left between them. Germline lookup yields CDR1 MNHEY and CDR2 SMNVEV (reference sequence).

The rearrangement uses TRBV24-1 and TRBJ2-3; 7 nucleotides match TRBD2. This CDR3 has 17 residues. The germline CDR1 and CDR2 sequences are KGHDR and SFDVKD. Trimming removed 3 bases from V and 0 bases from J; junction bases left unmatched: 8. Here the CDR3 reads CATSDVTSVTSTDTQYF. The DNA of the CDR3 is TGTGCCACCAGTGATGTTACTAGCGTCACTAGCACAGATACGCAGTATTTT.

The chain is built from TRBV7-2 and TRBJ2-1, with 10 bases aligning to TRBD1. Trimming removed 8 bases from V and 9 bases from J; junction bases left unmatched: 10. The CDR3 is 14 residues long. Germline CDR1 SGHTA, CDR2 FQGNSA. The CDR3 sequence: CASRTGQGTSEQFF. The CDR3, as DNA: TGTGCCAGCCGGACGGGACAGGGGACGAGTGAGCAGTTCTTC.